These T cell receptor beta chains were read from a single sample in a study of cytomegalovirus exposure and HLA in healthy donors. Here immunoSEQ multiplex PCR was the method, and the copy in TCRdb shows in-frame clones only, minus some. The table has 100,000 to 150,000 clones, roughly 80% seen once; the top ten hold approximately 1.4%. The sequenced sample was PBMCs. The receptor source for this set is a man aged 35 to 55 in good health and CMV-seronegative. The CDR3 runs from the conserved cysteine through the conserved F or W. Each record gives: D gene, V gene, J gene, clone size, CDR3 protein, CDR3 DNA. D genes are given only for firm matches. Clone sizes are given selectively: once, few, many, or a class where the clone is expanded.

NA,TRBV5-1,TRBJ1-3,NA,CASSLGGLGNTIYF,TGCGCCAGCAGCTTGGGCGGATTGGGAAACACCATATATTTT
NA,TRBV5-6,TRBJ1-1,NA,CASSPEGEDTEAFF,TGTGCCAGCAGTCCCGAGGGCGAGGACACTGAAGCTTTCTTT
TRBD2,TRBV15,TRBJ2-5,NA,CATSRLAGRETQYF,TGTGCCACCAGCAGACTAGCGGGGAGGGAGACCCAGTACTTC
TRBD2,TRBV6-1,TRBJ2-5,NA,CASSVVNSGKYF,TGTGCCAGCAGTGTGGTTAATAGCGGGAAGTACTTC
NA,TRBV7-2,TRBJ2-7,NA,CASSPGYEQYF,TGTGCCAGCAGCCCAGGCTACGAGCAGTACTTC
TRBD2,TRBV10-3,TRBJ2-3,few,CAISGGLGGNTDTQYF,TGTGCCATCAGTGGGGGGTTGGGGGGGAACACAGATACGCAGTATTTT
NA,TRBV6-6,TRBJ1-5,NA,CASSYSNLGSSPQHF,TGTGCCAGCAGTTACTCGAATCTGGGCTCCTCGCCCCAGCATTTT
NA,TRBV6-1,TRBJ1-2,NA,CASSEAPGRGTSNYGYTF,TGTGCCAGCAGTGAAGCTCCCGGTCGGGGAACTTCTAACTATGGCTACACCTTC
NA,TRBV4-1,TRBJ2-1,NA,CASSQDLAVNEQFF,TGCGCCAGCAGCCAAGATTTGGCAGTCAATGAGCAGTTCTTC
TRBD1,TRBV28,TRBJ1-2,NA,CASSPPGTELNYGYTF,TGTGCCAGCAGTCCCCCAGGGACAGAGCTTAACTATGGCTACACCTTC
NA,TRBV7-2,TRBJ2-3,NA,CASSLVGGPDTQYF,TGTGCCAGCAGCTTGGTCGGGGGGCCAGATACGCAGTATTTT
NA,TRBV5-5,TRBJ1-2,NA,CASSPDSFYGYTF,TGTGCCAGCAGCCCTGACAGCTTCTATGGCTACACCTTC
TRBD1,TRBV11-3,TRBJ2-4,NA,CASSWGRGPSANIQYF,TGTGCCAGCAGCTGGGGCAGGGGGCCTTCGGCAAACATTCAGTACTTC
NA,TRBV7-8,TRBJ2-1,NA,CASGGITGILHNEQFF,TGTGCCAGTGGGGGGATAACGGGTATCCTGCACAATGAGCAGTTCTTC
TRBD2,TRBV27,TRBJ2-7,few,CASRARGGVYEQYF,TGTGCCAGCAGAGCCCGGGGGGGGGTGTACGAGCAGTACTTC
TRBD1,TRBV7-6,TRBJ1-2,NA,CASSLNDRGRMYTF,TGTGCCAGCAGCTTAAACGACAGGGGAAGAATGTACACCTTC
TRBD1,TRBV30,TRBJ2-5,once,CAWSADRGETQYF,TGTGCCTGGAGCGCCGACAGGGGAGAGACCCAGTACTTC
TRBD2,TRBV5-5,TRBJ2-1,once,CASSNVAGGGEQFF,TGTGCCAGCAGCAATGTAGCGGGAGGAGGTGAGCAGTTCTTC
TRBD1,TRBV5-4,TRBJ2-7,NA,CAIGQGVEEDEQYF,TGTGCCATCGGACAGGGTGTTGAAGAAGACGAGCAGTACTTC
TRBD1,TRBV19,TRBJ1-2,NA,CAVRDRPNYGYTF,TGTGCCGTCCGGGACAGGCCTAACTATGGCTACACCTTC
NA,TRBV6-1,TRBJ1-2,once,CASFSQAGSYGYTF,TGTGCCAGCTTTTCCCAGGCGGGGAGCTATGGCTACACCTTC